Listed below are T cell receptor beta chains from one sample, sequenced in a study of shared clonotypes between healthy human individuals. The assay was immunoSEQ multiplex PCR, and TCRdb's table has in-frame clones only and misses some. The table has fewer than 2.5 million clones, over 85% seen once. The sequenced material came from naive CD4+ T cells from PBMCs. The origin of the receptors is a man between 18 and 35 years old in good health. Some clones in this sample may be carry-over from other donors' samples. The conserved cysteine and the conserved F or W are not part of the CDR3 here.

J gene: TRBJ2-5; V gene: TRBV7-8; CDR3 protein: ASSLATGQN
J gene: TRBJ1-5; V gene: TRBV28; CDR3 protein: ASQMRQGYSNQPQH
J gene: TRBJ2-7; V gene: TRBV7-3; CDR3 protein: ASSPSGRPYEQY
J gene: TRBJ2-2; V gene: TRBV7-3; CDR3 protein: ASSSRPDTGELF
J gene: TRBJ2-2; V gene: TRBV27; CDR3 protein: ASSSSSGRANTGELF
J gene: TRBJ2-1; V gene: TRBV29-1; CDR3 protein: SVVGLQGSYNEQF
J gene: TRBJ2-1; V gene: TRBV5-4; CDR3 protein: ASSLGVYEQF
J gene: TRBJ2-2; V gene: TRBV9; CDR3 protein: ASSVVSTGGNTGELF
J gene: TRBJ2-3; V gene: TRBV21-1; CDR3 protein: ASSKADGGSSTDTQY
J gene: TRBJ2-7; V gene: TRBV19; CDR3 protein: ASSQTSTLRPEQY
J gene: -; V gene: TRBV5-1; CDR3 protein: ASSRGGSYEQY
J gene: TRBJ2-2; V gene: TRBV28; CDR3 protein: ASSYGQGGELF
J gene: TRBJ1-3; V gene: TRBV6-1; CDR3 protein: ASSGQGSTGNTIY
J gene: TRBJ1-5; V gene: TRBV12-5; CDR3 protein: ASAWGRGQPQH
J gene: TRBJ2-5; V gene: TRBV7-6; CDR3 protein: ASSNRGLAGVPETQY
J gene: TRBJ2-3; V gene: TRBV28; CDR3 protein: ASSQAADTQY
J gene: TRBJ1-2; V gene: TRBV28; CDR3 protein: ASSPRGAPFYGYT
J gene: TRBJ2-4; V gene: TRBV6-1; CDR3 protein: ASSASGVKNIQY
J gene: TRBJ2-5; V gene: TRBV27; CDR3 protein: ASSPLAGGPPESETQY
J gene: TRBJ2-3; V gene: TRBV9; CDR3 protein: ASSANQGRSDTQY
J gene: TRBJ1-2; V gene: TRBV30; CDR3 protein: AWKGTSRWGGYT
J gene: TRBJ1-5; V gene: TRBV19; CDR3 protein: ASRWTVVSNQPQH
J gene: TRBJ2-3; V gene: TRBV7-6; CDR3 protein: ASSWAGRRTTDTQY
J gene: TRBJ2-7; V gene: TRBV5-1; CDR3 protein: ASRFGGGTIYEQY
J gene: TRBJ1-2; V gene: TRBV7-2; CDR3 protein: ASSLGWRGYT
J gene: TRBJ2-1; V gene: TRBV7-2; CDR3 protein: ASSLDRGYNNEQF
J gene: TRBJ1-5; V gene: TRBV28; CDR3 protein: ASSPSGGQLNQPQH
J gene: TRBJ1-4; V gene: TRBV7-6; CDR3 protein: ASSSGTALNEKLF
J gene: TRBJ2-2; V gene: TRBV5-1; CDR3 protein: ASSPKTDNTGELF
J gene: TRBJ2-7; V gene: TRBV2; CDR3 protein: ASSLQLAGLSYEQY
J gene: TRBJ2-5; V gene: TRBV7-9; CDR3 protein: ASSLAPGQGAETQY
J gene: TRBJ1-3; V gene: TRBV4-3; CDR3 protein: ASSQDYSGNTIY
J gene: TRBJ2-2; V gene: TRBV6-4; CDR3 protein: ASRANTGELF
J gene: TRBJ2-7; V gene: TRBV18; CDR3 protein: ASSQDSYEQY
J gene: TRBJ1-1; V gene: TRBV2; CDR3 protein: ASRPIRGDLTEAF
J gene: TRBJ2-1; V gene: TRBV5-1; CDR3 protein: ASSLGSTDNEQF
J gene: TRBJ2-3; V gene: TRBV11-3; CDR3 protein: ASSLGGGHTDTQY
J gene: TRBJ1-5; V gene: TRBV7-3; CDR3 protein: ASSARDPCNQPQH
J gene: TRBJ2-1; V gene: TRBV5-1; CDR3 protein: ASSTLRAGGTNEQF
J gene: TRBJ2-3; V gene: TRBV28; CDR3 protein: ASSPKAGVSTDTQY
J gene: TRBJ1-3; V gene: TRBV7-6; CDR3 protein: ASSFNRDRTSGNTIY
J gene: TRBJ2-3; V gene: TRBV5-1; CDR3 protein: ASRSILATDTQY
J gene: TRBJ1-5; V gene: TRBV5-4; CDR3 protein: ASSLEPNQPQH
J gene: TRBJ1-5; V gene: TRBV18; CDR3 protein: ASSPPIGSNQPQH
J gene: TRBJ1-2; V gene: TRBV2; CDR3 protein: ATKQGALTSWGYT
J gene: TRBJ1-4; V gene: TRBV28; CDR3 protein: ASSKLARGLF
J gene: TRBJ1-2; V gene: TRBV4-3; CDR3 protein: ASSQRRHGMSLFYGYT
J gene: TRBJ1-4; V gene: TRBV27; CDR3 protein: ASSLMGQGGEKLF
J gene: TRBJ1-5; V gene: TRBV5-5; CDR3 protein: ASSLQGVGSNQPQH
J gene: TRBJ1-1; V gene: TRBV19; CDR3 protein: ASSIGRAGTNEAF
J gene: TRBJ2-3; V gene: TRBV7-2; CDR3 protein: ASSFGGSGRVRDTQY
J gene: TRBJ2-2; V gene: TRBV11-2; CDR3 protein: ASSFFRDTGELF
J gene: TRBJ2-1; V gene: TRBV6-6; CDR3 protein: ASSPGQHYNEQF
J gene: TRBJ2-7; V gene: TRBV12-5; CDR3 protein: ASGLAASGRAEAYEQY
J gene: TRBJ2-3; V gene: TRBV7-2; CDR3 protein: ASSLGLAATDTQY
J gene: TRBJ2-3; V gene: TRBV2; CDR3 protein: ASSDVSGRARGDTQY
J gene: TRBJ2-3; V gene: TRBV28; CDR3 protein: ASSSVERADLRDTQY